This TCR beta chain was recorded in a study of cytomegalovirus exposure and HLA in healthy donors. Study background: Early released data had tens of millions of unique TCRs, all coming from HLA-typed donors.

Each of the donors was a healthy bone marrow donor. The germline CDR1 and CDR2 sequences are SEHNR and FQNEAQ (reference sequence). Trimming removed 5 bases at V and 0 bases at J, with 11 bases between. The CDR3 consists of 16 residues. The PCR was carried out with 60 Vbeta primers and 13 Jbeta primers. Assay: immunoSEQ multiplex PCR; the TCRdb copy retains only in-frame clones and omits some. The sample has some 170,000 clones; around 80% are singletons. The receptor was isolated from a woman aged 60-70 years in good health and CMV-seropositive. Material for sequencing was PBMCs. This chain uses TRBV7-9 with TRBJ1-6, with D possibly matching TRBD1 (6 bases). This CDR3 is CASSPTGSSYNSPLHF. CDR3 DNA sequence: TGTGCCAGCAGCCCCACAGGGAGCTCCTATAATTCACCCCTCCACTTT.